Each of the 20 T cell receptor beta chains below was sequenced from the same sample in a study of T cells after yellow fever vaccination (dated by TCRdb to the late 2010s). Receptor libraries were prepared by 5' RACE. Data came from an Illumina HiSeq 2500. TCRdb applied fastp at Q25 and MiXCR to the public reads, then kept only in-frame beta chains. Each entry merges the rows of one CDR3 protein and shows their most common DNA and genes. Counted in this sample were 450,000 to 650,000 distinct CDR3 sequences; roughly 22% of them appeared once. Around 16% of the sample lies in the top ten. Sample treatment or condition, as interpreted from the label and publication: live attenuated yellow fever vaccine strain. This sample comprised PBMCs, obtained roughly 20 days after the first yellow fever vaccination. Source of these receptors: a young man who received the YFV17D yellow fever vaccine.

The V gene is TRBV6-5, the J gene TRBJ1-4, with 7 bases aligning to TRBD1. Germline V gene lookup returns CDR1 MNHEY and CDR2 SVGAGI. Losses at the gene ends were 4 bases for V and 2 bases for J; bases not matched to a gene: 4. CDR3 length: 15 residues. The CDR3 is CASSFAGGTNEKLFF. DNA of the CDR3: TGTGCCAGCAGTTTTGCAGGGGGGACTAATGAAAAACTGTTTTTT.

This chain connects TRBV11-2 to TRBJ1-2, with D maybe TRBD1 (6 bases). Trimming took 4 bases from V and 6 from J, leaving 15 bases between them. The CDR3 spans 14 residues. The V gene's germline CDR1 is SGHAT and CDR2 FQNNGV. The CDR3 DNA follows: TGTGCCAGCAGCTCTGTAGGGGGTGCCGATGGCTACACCTTC. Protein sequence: CASSSVGGADGYTF.

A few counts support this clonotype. CDR3 in DNA: TGCGCCAGCAGCCAATTGACCACTGTGTGGGACAGTGCCTCCTACGAGCAGTACTTC. The encoded protein is CASSQLTTVWDSASYEQYF. The V gene is TRBV4-1, the J gene TRBJ2-7, with 7 bases aligning to TRBD1. The germline V gene has CDR1 MGHRA and CDR2 YSYEKL. The length of the CDR3 is 19 residues. V shed 2 bases, J shed 0 bases, and the junction held 16 bases outside the gene matches.

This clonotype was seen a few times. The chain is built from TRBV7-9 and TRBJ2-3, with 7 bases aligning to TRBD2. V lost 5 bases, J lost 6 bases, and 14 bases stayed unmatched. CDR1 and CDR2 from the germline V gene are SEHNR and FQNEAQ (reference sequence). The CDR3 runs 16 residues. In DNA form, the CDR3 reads TGTGCCAGCAGCCACGGGGACGGACTAGTTGTGGATACGCAGTATTTT. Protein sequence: CASSHGDGLVVDTQYF.

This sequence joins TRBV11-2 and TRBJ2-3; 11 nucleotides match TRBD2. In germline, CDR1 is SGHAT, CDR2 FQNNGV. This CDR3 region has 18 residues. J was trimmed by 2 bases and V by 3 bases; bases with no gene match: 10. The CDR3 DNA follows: TGTGCCAGCAGCTTCCAGTCACTAGCGGGGGTCCCCACAGATACGCAGTATTTT. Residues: CASSFQSLAGVPTDTQYF.

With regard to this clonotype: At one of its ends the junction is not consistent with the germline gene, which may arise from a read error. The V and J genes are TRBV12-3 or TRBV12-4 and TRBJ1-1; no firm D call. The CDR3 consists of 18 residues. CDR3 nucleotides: TGTGCCATCAGTTTAGTTGGCGACGTAACCCTAATGAACACTGAAGCTTTCTTT. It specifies CAISLVGDVTLMNTEAFF.

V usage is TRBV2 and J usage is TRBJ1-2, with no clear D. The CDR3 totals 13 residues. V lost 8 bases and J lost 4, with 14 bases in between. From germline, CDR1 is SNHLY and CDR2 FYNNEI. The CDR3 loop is CASSERAGYGYTF. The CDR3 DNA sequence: TGTGCCAGCTCAGAACGGGCGGGCTATGGCTACACCTTC.

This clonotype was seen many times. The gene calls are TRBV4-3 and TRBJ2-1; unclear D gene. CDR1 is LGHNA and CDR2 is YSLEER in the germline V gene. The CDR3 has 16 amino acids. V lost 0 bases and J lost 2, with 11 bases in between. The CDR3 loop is CASSQDPFKTYNEQFF. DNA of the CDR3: TGCGCCAGCAGCCAAGATCCATTTAAAACCTACAATGAGCAGTTCTTC.

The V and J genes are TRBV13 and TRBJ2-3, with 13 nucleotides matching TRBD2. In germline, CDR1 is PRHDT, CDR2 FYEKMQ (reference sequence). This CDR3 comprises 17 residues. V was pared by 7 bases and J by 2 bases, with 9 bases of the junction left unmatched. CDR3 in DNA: TGTGCCAGCAACGCCACTAGCGGGGGGGCCGTCACAGATACGCAGTATTTT. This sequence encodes CASNATSGGAVTDTQYF.

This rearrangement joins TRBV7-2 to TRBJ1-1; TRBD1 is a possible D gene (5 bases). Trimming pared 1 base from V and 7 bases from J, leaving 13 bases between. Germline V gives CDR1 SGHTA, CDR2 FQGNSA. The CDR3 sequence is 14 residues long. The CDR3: CASSLEGAGLEAFF. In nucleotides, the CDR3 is TGTGCCAGCAGCTTAGAGGGTGCGGGGCTTGAAGCTTTCTTT.

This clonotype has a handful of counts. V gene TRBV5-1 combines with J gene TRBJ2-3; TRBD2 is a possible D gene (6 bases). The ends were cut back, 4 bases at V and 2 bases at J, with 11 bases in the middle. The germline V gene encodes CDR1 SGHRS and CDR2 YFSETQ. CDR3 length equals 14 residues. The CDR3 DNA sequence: TGCGCCAGCAGCCCGGGGGAGACCACAGATACGCAGTATTTT. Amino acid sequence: CASSPGETTDTQYF.

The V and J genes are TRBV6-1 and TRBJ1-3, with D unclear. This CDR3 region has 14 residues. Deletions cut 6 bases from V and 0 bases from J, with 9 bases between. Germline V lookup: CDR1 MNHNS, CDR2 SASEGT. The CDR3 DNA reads TGTGCCAGCAGGGCACGGAGCTCTGGAAACACCATATATTTT. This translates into CASRARSSGNTIYF.

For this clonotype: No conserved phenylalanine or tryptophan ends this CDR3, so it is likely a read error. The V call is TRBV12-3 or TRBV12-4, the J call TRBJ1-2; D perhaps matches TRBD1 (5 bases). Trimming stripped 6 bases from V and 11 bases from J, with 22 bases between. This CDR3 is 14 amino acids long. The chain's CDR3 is CASSRQTEGIGYTL. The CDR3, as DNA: TGTGCCAGCAGCCGACAGACGGAGGGGATCGGGTACACCCTC.

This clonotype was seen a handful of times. CDR3 nucleotides: TGTGCCAGCAGTGGTCCGAGGCAGGAAACAGATACGCAGTATTTT. Its protein product is CASSGPRQETDTQYF. The gene calls are TRBV28 and TRBJ2-3; D call uncertain. The CDR3 has 15 amino acids. Trimming removed 5 bases at V and 3 bases at J, with 15 bases between. Germline V gene lookup returns CDR1 MDHEN and CDR2 SYDVKM.

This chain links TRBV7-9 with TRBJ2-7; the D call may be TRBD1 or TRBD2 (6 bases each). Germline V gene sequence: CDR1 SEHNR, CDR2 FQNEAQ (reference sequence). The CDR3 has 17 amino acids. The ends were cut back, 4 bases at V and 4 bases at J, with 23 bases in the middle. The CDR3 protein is CASSSQGGRAVMYEQYF. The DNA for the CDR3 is TGTGCCAGCAGCTCCCAAGGGGGGCGCGCGGTAATGTACGAGCAGTACTTC.

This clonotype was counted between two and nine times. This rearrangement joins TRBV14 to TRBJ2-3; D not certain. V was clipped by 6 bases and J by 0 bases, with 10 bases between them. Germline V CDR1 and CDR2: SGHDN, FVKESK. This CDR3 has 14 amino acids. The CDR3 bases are TGTGCCAGCAGAACAGCCTCTAGCACAGATACGCAGTATTTT. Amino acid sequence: CASRTASSTDTQYF. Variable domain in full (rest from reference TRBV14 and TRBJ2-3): EAGVTQFPSHSVIEKGQTVTLRCDPISGHDNLYWYRRVMGKEIKFLLHFVKESKQDESGMPNNRFLAERTGGTYSTLKVQPAELEDSGVYFCASRTASSTDTQYFGPGTRLTVL.

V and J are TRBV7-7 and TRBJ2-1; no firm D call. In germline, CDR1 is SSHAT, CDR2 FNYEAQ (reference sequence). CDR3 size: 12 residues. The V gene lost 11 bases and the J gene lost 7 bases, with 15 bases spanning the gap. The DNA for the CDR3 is TGTGCCCCGGGCCCGGTCTTAAATGAGCAGTTCTTC. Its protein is CAPGPVLNEQFF.

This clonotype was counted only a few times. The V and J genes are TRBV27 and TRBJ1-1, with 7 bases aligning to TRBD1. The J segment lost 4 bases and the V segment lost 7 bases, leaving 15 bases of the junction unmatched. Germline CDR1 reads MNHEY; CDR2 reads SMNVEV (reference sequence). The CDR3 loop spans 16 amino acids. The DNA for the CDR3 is TGTGCCAGCACAAAGACAGGGTATCTCAAGTCCACTGAAGCTTTCTTT. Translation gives CASTKTGYLKSTEAFF.

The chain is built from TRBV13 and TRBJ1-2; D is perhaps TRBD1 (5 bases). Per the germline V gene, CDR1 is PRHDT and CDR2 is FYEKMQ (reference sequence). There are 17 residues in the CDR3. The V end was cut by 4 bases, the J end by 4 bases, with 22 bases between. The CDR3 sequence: CASSSLWGISDGYGYTF. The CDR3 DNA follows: TGTGCCAGCAGCTCGCTATGGGGGATTTCCGACGGCTATGGCTACACCTTC.

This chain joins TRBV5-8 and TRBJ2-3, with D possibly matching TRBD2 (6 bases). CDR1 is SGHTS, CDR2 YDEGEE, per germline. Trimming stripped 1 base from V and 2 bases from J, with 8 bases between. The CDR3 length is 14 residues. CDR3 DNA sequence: TGTGCCAGCAGCTTGCCGGGGGACACAGATACGCAGTATTTT. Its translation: CASSLPGDTDTQYF.